These T cell receptor beta chains were read from a single sample in a study of regulatory T cells in long-lasting Graves disease. Each CDR3 protein is one row after TCRdb ran MiXCR on the multiplex PCR reads. This sample yields about 660,000 distinct CDR3 sequences, of which 30% are seen a single time; about two fifths belongs to the top ten. The material sequenced was peripheral blood mononuclear cells (PBMCs), taken when the disease was refractory, from a patient treated with antithyroid drugs. These receptors were collected from a female donor with Graves disease. The CDR3 runs from the conserved cysteine through the conserved F or W. D genes are given only for firm matches. Clone size is shown for a subset of rows, as once, few, many or a class of expanded clone.

j_gene,v_gene,abundance,d_gene,CDR3nt,CDR3aa
TRBJ2-7,TRBV10-3,NA,NA,TGTGCCATCAGTGAGTACACTAGCCGATCCTACGAGCAGTACTTC,CAISEYTSRSYEQYF
TRBJ1-1,TRBV5-1,few,NA,TGCGCCAGCAGCTTGGCAGGGAAGGGGACTGAAGCTTTCTTT,CASSLAGKGTEAFF
TRBJ2-7,TRBV11-2,NA,TRBD2,TGTGCCAGCAGCTTCCCCGGGACTAGCGGGAGGGCCGTGTACGAGCAGTACTTC,CASSFPGTSGRAVYEQYF
TRBJ1-2,TRBV12-3/TRBV12-4,many,NA,TGTGCCAGCAGTTTTAGCAGTACGAATCATGGCTACACCTTC,CASSFSSTNHGYTF
TRBJ2-7,TRBV3-1,NA,TRBD2,TGTGCCAGCAGCCAAGATGAGTGGCTAGCGGGAGACTACGAGCAGTACTTC,CASSQDEWLAGDYEQYF
TRBJ2-6,TRBV27,few,TRBD2,TGTGCCAGCAGTTTAAGGACTAGCACCATAGAGGGGGCCAACGTCCTGACTTTC,CASSLRTSTIEGANVLTF
TRBJ1-1,TRBV6-2/TRBV6-3,few,NA,TGTGCCAGCAGTTACGGGCCGGAGGCCACTGAAGCTTTCTTT,CASSYGPEATEAFF
TRBJ1-2,TRBV2,many,TRBD1,TGTGCCACCGGCAGTACGAACAGGGGGCCCTATGGCTACACCTTC,CATGSTNRGPYGYTF
TRBJ2-7,TRBV29-1,NA,TRBD1,TGCAGCGTTGGACAGGGGTTGACCTACGAGCAGTACTTC,CSVGQGLTYEQYF
TRBJ2-5,TRBV2,many,TRBD1,TGTGCCAGCAGTTCAGGGACAGGGGAGGTCGAGACCCAGTACTTC,CASSSGTGEVETQYF
TRBJ2-7,TRBV11-2,many,NA,TGTGCCAGCAGCCGTCCCGCAGGGCAGGACTACGAGCAGTACTTC,CASSRPAGQDYEQYF
TRBJ1-5,TRBV2,many,TRBD1,TGTGCCAGCACCGAAGGGGGCGGATATCAGCCCCAGCATTTT,CASTEGGGYQPQHF
TRBJ2-7,TRBV7-2,NA,NA,TGTGCCAGCAGCTTAGTGCCGGGGGCGGACTACGAGCAGTACTTC,CASSLVPGADYEQYF
TRBJ2-2,TRBV5-4,NA,NA,TGTGCCAGCAGCCACCCCATGAGCGGGACCGGGGAGCTGTTTTTT,CASSHPMSGTGELFF
TRBJ2-2,TRBV10-3,NA,NA,TGTGCCATCAGTGAGTTGGGGACGGCGAACACCGGGGAGCTGTTTTTT,CAISELGTANTGELFF
TRBJ1-5,TRBV28,NA,TRBD1,TGTGCCAGCAGTTTACAGGACAGGAGTCAGCCCCAGCATTTT,CASSLQDRSQPQHF
TRBJ1-2,TRBV20-1,many,TRBD1,TGCAGTGCGACAGGGGGCAATGGCTACACCTTC,CSATGGNGYTF
TRBJ1-5,TRBV6-1,few,TRBD1,TGTGCCAGCAGTGAAACAGGGGGCATTTTTCAGCCCCAGCATTTT,CASSETGGIFQPQHF
TRBJ2-7,TRBV25-1,few,NA,TGTGCCAGCAGTGAATCAGGGGTTCTCACCTACGAGCAGTACTTC,CASSESGVLTYEQYF
TRBJ1-5,TRBV20-1,few,NA,TGCAGTGCCACATCCGGACAGCACAATCAGCCCCAGCATTTT,CSATSGQHNQPQHF
TRBJ2-7,TRBV6-9,few,NA,TGTGCCAGCAGTTACGGGAGTAGGGGGGCATCCTACGAGCAGTACTTC,CASSYGSRGASYEQYF
TRBJ1-1,TRBV19,NA,NA,TGTGCCAGTAGTCCTGGGACCACCACTGAAGCTTTCTTT,CASSPGTTTEAFF
TRBJ1-6,TRBV28,many,NA,TGTGCCAGCAGTCTGAGGGAGGGTTGGTCACCCCTCCACTTT,CASSLREGWSPLHF
TRBJ1-5,TRBV24-1,NA,NA,TGTGCCACCAGTGATAGTCAGCGCCCCAATCAGCCCCAGCATTTT,CATSDSQRPNQPQHF
TRBJ1-6,TRBV6-5,NA,NA,TGTGCCAGCAGTTACTTCCGGGGCAGTTATAATTCACCCCTCCACTTT,CASSYFRGSYNSPLHF
TRBJ2-7,TRBV12-3/TRBV12-4,NA,NA,TGTGCCAGCAGTTTAGCGGTCAACGAGCAGTACTTC,CASSLAVNEQYF
TRBJ1-2,TRBV11-2,NA,NA,TGTGCCAGCAGCCCACGTAGCCGAGCTAACTATGGCTACACCTTC,CASSPRSRANYGYTF
TRBJ1-5,TRBV6-2/TRBV6-3,NA,TRBD1,TGTGCCAGCAGGCCCAGGGGGGGATATCAGCCCCAGCATTTT,CASRPRGGYQPQHF
TRBJ2-7,TRBV2,many,TRBD2,TGTGCCAGCAGTGAAGTCGCGCGGGAGTACGAGCAGTACTTC,CASSEVAREYEQYF
TRBJ1-2,TRBV3-1,few,NA,TGTGCCAGCAGCCAAGACGCTAACTATGGCTACACCTTC,CASSQDANYGYTF
TRBJ1-2,TRBV29-1,NA,NA,TGCAGCGGCCTGCTGGCAGGACTCCCCTATGGCTACACCTTC,CSGLLAGLPYGYTF
TRBJ2-5,TRBV6-2/TRBV6-3,many,NA,TGTGCCAGCAGTTACTGGGGACGCCAAGAGACCCAGTACTTC,CASSYWGRQETQYF
TRBJ1-5,TRBV7-2,NA,NA,TGTGCCAGCAGCCCGCGCCCCTCGGGGTTTCAGCCCCAGCATTTT,CASSPRPSGFQPQHF
TRBJ1-2,TRBV19,NA,NA,TGTGCCAGTAGTATCAGGGACGACTATGGCTACACCTTC,CASSIRDDYGYTF
TRBJ1-1,TRBV27,many,TRBD1,TGTGCCAGCAGGAGGACAGGGGTTGGGAACACTGAAGCTTTCTTT,CASRRTGVGNTEAFF
TRBJ1-2,TRBV5-4,NA,NA,TGTGCCAGCAGCTCCCCGGACAGCTTCTATGGCTACACCTTC,CASSSPDSFYGYTF
TRBJ1-2,TRBV7-9,NA,NA,TGTGCCAGCAGCGCAGACGGAGCTAACTATGGCTACACCTTC,CASSADGANYGYTF
TRBJ2-7,TRBV12-3/TRBV12-4,many,TRBD2,TGTGCCAGCTTTAGCGGGAGGTCCTACGAGCAGTACTTC,CASFSGRSYEQYF
TRBJ1-5,TRBV13,NA,NA,TGTGCCAGCAGCTTACGCTTCGCTAACCCTCGGGGACTTACGAATCAGCCCCAGCATTTT,CASSLRFANPRGLTNQPQHF
TRBJ1-2,TRBV12-3/TRBV12-4,NA,TRBD1,TGTGCCAGCAGTTCACAGGGGGCGCAGACTTATGGCTACACCTTC,CASSSQGAQTYGYTF
TRBJ1-4,TRBV7-9,NA,NA,TGTGCCAGCGGGTTTAATGAAAAACTGTTTTTT,CASGFNEKLFF
TRBJ2-2,TRBV30,NA,TRBD1,TGTGCCTGGTTCGACAGGGGGTCCGGGGAGCTGTTTTTT,CAWFDRGSGELFF